The 26 T cell receptor beta chains given below trace back to one sample, sequenced in a study of T cell repertoires in cytomegalovirus infection. Via MiXCR, TCRdb re-called the reads, giving one row per CDR3 protein. This table has approximately 290,000 distinct CDR3 sequences, about a quarter appearing once. Sequencing was carried out using PBMCs. These receptors originate from a human donor in good health (CMV status not recorded). Some clones in this sample may be carry-over from other donors' samples.

Many counts were recorded for this clonotype. V usage is TRBV28 and J usage is TRBJ2-1; D possibly corresponds to TRBD1 (6 bases). This CDR3 spans 13 amino acids. Germline V gene sequence: CDR1 MDHEN, CDR2 SYDVKM. The V end lost 6 bases, the J end lost 7 bases, and 13 bases lay between the germline ends. This CDR3 is CASRRGWGNEQFF. The CDR3 DNA sequence: TGTGCCAGCAGAAGGGGGTGGGGGAATGAGCAGTTCTTC.

This chain links TRBV28 with TRBJ2-7; D gene unclear. The CDR3 loop spans 13 amino acids. V was shortened by 5 bases and J by 0 bases, with 8 bases between the two germline ends. Looked up from germline, CDR1 is MDHEN and CDR2 is SYDVKM. In DNA, the CDR3 is TGTGCCAGCAGTCCCCCGTTCTCCTACGAGCAGTACTTC. Protein sequence: CASSPPFSYEQYF.

This clonotype occurred a few times. The V call is TRBV24-1, the J call TRBJ2-3, with 14 positions matching TRBD2. Looked up from germline, CDR1 is KGHDR and CDR2 is SFDVKD. CDR3 length: 18 residues. V shed 2 bases and J 2 bases; nucleotides not matched to a gene: 5. CDR3 sequence: CATSDSGLAGAITDTQYF. As DNA, the CDR3 is TGTGCCACCAGTGATTCGGGACTAGCGGGGGCTATCACAGATACGCAGTATTTT.

This clonotype occurred a few times. The V call is TRBV11-2, the J call TRBJ1-6, with a tentative D call TRBD1 (5 bases). Germline V gives CDR1 SGHAT, CDR2 FQNNGV. V lost 8 bases to trimming and J lost 6 bases, with 17 bases between them. CDR3 length: 15 amino acids. As DNA, the CDR3 is TGTGCCAGCTCCACTCTGGGACTGACTAATTCACCCCTCCACTTT. Translated, it gives CASSTLGLTNSPLHF.

This clonotype was counted ten times or more. The chain combines TRBV7-2 with TRBJ2-1, with 7 bases that match TRBD1. CDR1 and CDR2 (germline): SGHTA, FQGNSA. V lost 6 bases, J lost 4 bases, and 9 bases stayed unmatched. CDR3 size: 15 residues. The CDR3 protein is CASRATGTEYNEQFF. In DNA, the CDR3 is TGTGCCAGCAGAGCCACCGGGACAGAATACAATGAGCAGTTCTTC.

This chain joins TRBV7-2 and TRBJ2-2, with 7 bases fitting TRBD1. This CDR3 spans 15 amino acids. The V segment lost 5 bases and the J segment 7 bases; nucleotides outside the gene matches: 10. Germline CDR1 is SGHTA and CDR2 is FQGNSA. This CDR3 is CASSPDRAKVGELFF. The CDR3 region has the DNA TGTGCCAGCAGCCCCGACAGGGCTAAAGTCGGGGAGCTGTTTTTT.

This clonotype has at least ten counts. This rearrangement joins TRBV12-3 or TRBV12-4 to TRBJ1-1; no definite D call. Trimming removed 11 bases at V and 4 bases at J, with 11 bases between. The CDR3 spans 11 residues. The CDR3 nucleotides read TGTGCCGTAAGGGAGCTCACTGAAGCTTTCTTT. This encodes CAVRELTEAFF.

The genes are TRBV11-2 and TRBJ2-1, with unresolved D. The germline CDR1 and CDR2 sequences are SGHAT and FQNNGV. CDR3 size: 12 residues. V was pared by 6 bases and J by 7 bases, with 10 bases between. CDR3 in amino acids: CASRIAGNEQFF. CDR3 nucleotide sequence: TGTGCCAGCAGGATAGCCGGGAATGAGCAGTTCTTC. Combining the CDR3 with reference TRBV11-2 and TRBJ2-1 gives the whole variable domain EAGVAQSPRYKIIEKRQSVAFWCNPISGHATLYWYQQILGQGPKLLIQFQNNGVVDDSQLPKDRFSAERLKGVDSTLKIQPAKLEDSAVYLCASRIAGNEQFFGPGTRLTVL.

V is TRBV7-8 and J is TRBJ1-1; 8 bases line up with TRBD1. There are 13 residues in the CDR3. Germline CDR1 and CDR2: SGHVS and FQNEAQ. With 1 base clipped from V and 14 bases from J, the junction kept 9 bases outside the gene matches. CDR3 in amino acids: CASSLDLSTGAFF. In nucleotides, the CDR3 is TGTGCCAGCAGCTTAGACCTTTCGACAGGGGCCTTCTTT.

The chain uses TRBV5-4 and TRBJ1-1; TRBD1 matches 10 bases. This CDR3 region has 14 residues. The ends lost 5 bases at V and 3 bases at J; junction bases unmatched: 4. Germline V CDR1 and CDR2: SGHNT, YYREEE (reference sequence). CDR3 residues: CASRTGGWDTEAFF. CDR3 nucleotides: TGTGCCAGCAGGACAGGGGGCTGGGACACTGAAGCTTTCTTT.

V is TRBV7-2 and J is TRBJ2-7; no reliable D call. Trimming pared 5 bases from V and 5 bases from J, leaving 10 bases between. CDR1 and CDR2 from the germline V gene are SGHTA and FQGNSA. This CDR3 comprises 12 residues. The chain's CDR3 is CASSRYTDEQYF. CDR3 DNA sequence: TGTGCCAGCAGCCGATATACGGACGAGCAGTACTTC. The entire variable domain, with the rest obtained from reference TRBV7-2 and TRBJ2-7, is as follows: GAGVSQSPSNKVTEKGKDVELRCDPISGHTALYWYRQSLGQGLEFLIYFQGNSAPDKSGLPSDRFSAERTGGSVSTLTIQRTQQEDSAVYLCASSRYTDEQYFGPGTRLTVT.

This clonotype was detected only a few times. The V call is TRBV11-2, the J call TRBJ1-2, with TRBD1 identical over 11 bases. V shed 5 bases and J 2 bases; nucleotides not matched to a gene: 7. This CDR3 has 16 amino acids. Germline CDR1 reads SGHAT; CDR2 reads FQNNGV. CDR3 nucleotides: TGTGCCAGCAGCCGCTCTTGGACAGGGGGCAACTATGGCTACACCTTC. Its translation is CASSRSWTGGNYGYTF.

The chain combines TRBV20-1 with TRBJ2-3, with D possibly TRBD2 on 7 matching bases. The germline V and J ends were trimmed by 7 bases and 4 bases, with 21 bases remaining between them. Germline CDR1 and CDR2: DFQATT and SNEGSKA (reference sequence). CDR3 length: 15 amino acids. CDR3 in amino acids: CSGGGESRGPDTQYF. The CDR3 coding sequence is TGCAGTGGGGGGGGTGAGTCCCGGGGGCCAGATACGCAGTATTTT.

This clonotype was detected only a few times. The J gene is TRBJ1-3, the V gene TRBV4-3; perhaps TRBD1 as D (5 bases). The V gene lost 0 bases and the J gene lost 7 bases, with 16 bases spanning the gap. This CDR3 is built from 16 residues. Germline CDR1 reads LGHNA; CDR2 reads YSLEER. In DNA, the CDR3 is TGCGCCAGCAGCCAAGAAGGCGGGGACGTAGGGAACACCATATATTTT. The encoded protein is CASSQEGGDVGNTIYF.

The chain carries TRBV28 and TRBJ2-7, with D unresolved. This CDR3 is 15 amino acids long. V lost 6 bases and J 2 bases, leaving 17 bases between the germline ends. The V gene's germline CDR1 is MDHEN and CDR2 SYDVKM. CDR3 in DNA: TGTGCCAGCAGCCGAAGAGGTCGACCACCCTACGAGCAGTACTTC. Its protein is CASSRRGRPPYEQYF. The full variable domain, its missing parts supplied by reference TRBV28 and TRBJ2-7, is DVKVTQSSRYLVKRTGEKVFLECVQDMDHENMFWYRQDPGLGLRLIYFSYDVKMKEKGDIPEGYSVSREKKERFSLILESASTNQTSMYLCASSRRGRPPYEQYFGPGTRLTVT.

In this sample, this clonotype turned up many times. This chain joins TRBV7-2 and TRBJ2-1; maybe TRBD2 (6 bases). The CDR3 covers 15 residues. Trimming stripped 5 bases from V and 6 bases from J, with 17 bases between. Germline V gene data show CDR1 as SGHTA and CDR2 as FQGNSA. The CDR3 DNA sequence: TGTGCCAGCAGCCCCCGTGTGGGAGCGGGCAATGAGCAGTTCTTC. Residues: CASSPRVGAGNEQFF.

This clonotype was seen at least ten times. The chain employs TRBV12-3 or TRBV12-4 and TRBJ2-6; unclear D gene. CDR3 length equals 14 residues. V gave up 6 bases and J gave up 0 bases, with 6 bases separating them. The CDR3 protein is CASRMSSGANVLTF. CDR3 in DNA: TGTGCCAGCAGGATGTCCTCTGGGGCCAACGTCCTGACTTTC.

The rearrangement links TRBV2 to TRBJ2-2; 8 bases are shared with TRBD1. The V and J ends lost 10 bases and 2 bases, in that order; junction bases with no gene match: 6. CDR1 and CDR2 from the germline V gene are SNHLY and FYNNEI. This CDR3 has 14 residues. CDR3 bases: TGTGCCAAGGGCGGACAGGGTAACACCGGGGAGCTGTTTTTT. Protein sequence: CAKGGQGNTGELFF. The entire variable domain, with the rest obtained from reference TRBV2 and TRBJ2-2, is as follows: EPEVTQTPSHQVTQMGQEVILRCVPISNHLYFYWYRQILGQKVEFLVSFYNNEISEKSEIFDDQFSVERPDGSNFTLKIRSTKLEDSAMYFCAKGGQGNTGELFFGEGSRLTVL.

The rearrangement uses TRBV20-1 and TRBJ2-7; 8 bases are a match to TRBD2. Germline V CDR1 and CDR2: DFQATT, SNEGSKA (reference sequence). The CDR3 covers 13 residues. J was trimmed by 2 bases and V by 4 bases; bases with no gene match: 4. CDR3 sequence (DNA): TGCAGTGCTATGACTAGCGAGGCCTACGAGCAGTACTTC. Its translation is CSAMTSEAYEQYF.

This clonotype showed up just once. The chain has TRBV29-1 and TRBJ2-1, with TRBD1 identical over 9 bases. With V trimmed by 7 bases and J by 6 bases, 10 bases remained unmatched. From germline, CDR1 is SQVTM and CDR2 ANQGSEA. This CDR3 comprises 14 residues. CDR3 residues: CSGRTGQGFNEQFF. The CDR3 nucleotides read TGCAGCGGTAGGACGGGACAGGGATTCAATGAGCAGTTCTTC.

Ten or more counts support this clonotype. CDR3 bases: TGTGCCAGCAGCTTAGTCCCTGGGGGAACCGGGGAGCTGTTTTTT. This translates into CASSLVPGGTGELFF. The chain uses TRBV7-6 and TRBJ2-2; D assignment may be TRBD1 or TRBD2 (5 bases each). Trimming shortened V by 1 base and J by 5 bases, and 11 bases separated the two germline ends. This CDR3 region has 15 residues. Per germline, CDR1 SGHVS and CDR2 FNYEAQ.

This clonotype was recorded a few times. The chain joins TRBV7-9 to TRBJ1-1, with D unclear. CDR3 length equals 14 residues. Trimming took 6 bases from V and 5 from J, leaving 16 bases between them. Germline V gene data show CDR1 as SEHNR and CDR2 as FQNEAQ (reference sequence). The CDR3 sequence is CASRKTGLRTEAFF. DNA for the CDR3: TGTGCCAGCAGGAAAACGGGGTTAAGGACTGAAGCTTTCTTT.

This clonotype was seen a few times. The gene calls are TRBV7-2 and TRBJ1-4; D is possibly TRBD1 (5 bases). This CDR3 spans 15 amino acids. Germline loops: CDR1 SGHTA, CDR2 FQGNSA. With 2 bases removed from V and 6 bases from J, the gap between germline ends came to 13 bases. In DNA form, the CDR3 reads TGTGCCAGCAGCTTACAGGGTGGCCGCGATGAAAAACTGTTTTTT. Translated, it gives CASSLQGGRDEKLFF.

This clonotype appeared a few times. The chain has TRBV29-1 and TRBJ1-1; 7 bases align to TRBD1. This CDR3 comprises 13 residues. V was clipped by 7 bases and J by 5 bases; unmatched bases: 10. Germline lookup yields CDR1 SQVTM and CDR2 ANQGSEA. The CDR3 DNA reads as TGCAGCGGGGAAAGACAGGGTAGGACTGAAGCTTTCTTT. Amino acids: CSGERQGRTEAFF.

This clonotype showed up just once. This rearrangement joins TRBV29-1 to TRBJ2-1, with D maybe TRBD2 (5 bases). CDR1 SQVTM and CDR2 ANQGSEA come from the germline V gene. This CDR3 region has 13 residues. V gave up 4 bases and J gave up 8 bases, with 15 bases separating them. CDR3 nucleotide sequence: TGCAGCGTTGTCCGCCCCTCCGGGGATGAGCAGTTCTTC. It specifies CSVVRPSGDEQFF.

This clonotype was seen a handful of times. The V gene is TRBV27, the J gene TRBJ1-2; TRBD1 agrees at 8 bases. After removal of 6 bases from V and 7 bases from J, the junction contained 7 bases not matched to a gene. CDR1 is MNHEY and CDR2 is SMNVEV in the germline V gene (reference sequence). CDR3 length equals 13 residues. The CDR3 nucleotides are TGTGCCAGCAGGACAGACAGGGGCTCTGGCTACACCTTC. It specifies CASRTDRGSGYTF.